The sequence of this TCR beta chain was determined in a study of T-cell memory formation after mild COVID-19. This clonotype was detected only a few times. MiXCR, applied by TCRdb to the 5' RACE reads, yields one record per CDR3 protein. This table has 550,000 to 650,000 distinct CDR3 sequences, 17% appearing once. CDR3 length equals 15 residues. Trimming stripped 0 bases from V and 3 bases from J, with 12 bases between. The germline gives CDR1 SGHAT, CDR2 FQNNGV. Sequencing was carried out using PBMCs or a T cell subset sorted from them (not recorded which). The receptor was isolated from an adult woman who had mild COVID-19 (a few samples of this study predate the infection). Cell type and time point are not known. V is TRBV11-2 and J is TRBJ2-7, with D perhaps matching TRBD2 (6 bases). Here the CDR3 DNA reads TGTGCCAGCAGCTTAGATCACGGGGGTTACTACGAGCAGTACTTC. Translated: CASSLDHGGYYEQYF.